Listed below are T cell receptor beta chains from one sample, sequenced in a study of T cell repertoires in ileal Crohn's disease. Libraries were prepared by immunoSEQ multiplex PCR; TCRdb keeps only in-frame clonotypes and omits some of them. The table shows more than 60,000 clones, with approximately 88% occurring only once. What was sequenced was ileal tissue. These receptors all stem from an adult with Crohn's disease. Each CDR3 is given with its conserved first and last residue. The order of the fields is clone size, D gene, CDR3 length, V gene, J gene, CDR3 protein, CDR3 DNA. The D gene is left open where the match is weak. Clone size appears in some rows only: once, few, many, or a class for an expanded clone.

few	TRBD1	14	TRBV12-5	TRBJ2-2	CASGLSTGGRELFF	TGTGCTAGTGGTTTGTCCACAGGGGGAAGGGAGCTGTTTTTT
-	-	12	TRBV13	TRBJ1-1	CASSSSALQAFF	TGTGCCAGCAGCTCGTCAGCGCTGCAAGCTTTCTTT
-	TRBD1	15	TRBV5-1	TRBJ2-2	CASSTGTANTGELFF	TGCGCCAGCAGCACGGGGACAGCGAACACCGGGGAGCTGTTTTTT
-	-	16	TRBV19	TRBJ2-4	CASSIGAHLAKNIQYF	TGTGCCAGTAGTATAGGGGCTCATCTGGCCAAAAACATTCAGTACTTC
few	TRBD1	12	TRBV30	TRBJ1-2	CAWSPRQGEDTF	TGTGCCTGGAGTCCGCGACAGGGAGAGGACACCTTC
-	TRBD2	14	TRBV14	TRBJ2-1	CASRQAGSDEEQFF	TGTGCCAGCAGGCAAGCGGGGTCGGATGAAGAGCAGTTCTTC
-	-	13	TRBV19	TRBJ2-1	CASSQTGDNEQFF	TGTGCCAGTAGCCAGACCGGGGACAATGAGCAGTTCTTC
-	-	13	TRBV27	TRBJ1-2	CASSLRGDYGYTF	TGTGCCAGCAGTTTACGGGGGGACTATGGCTACACCTTC
-	-	13	TRBV9	TRBJ1-1	CASSVYRGTEAFF	TGTGCCAGCAGCGTATATCGGGGCACTGAAGCTTTCTTT
-	-	17	TRBV9	TRBJ1-2	CASSARTGIPSNYGYTF	TGTGCCAGCAGCGCGCGAACCGGGATCCCATCTAACTATGGCTACACCTTC
-	-	13	TRBV5-1	TRBJ2-7	CASSRRTGSEQYF	TGCGCCAGCAGTCGTCGAACTGGGAGCGAGCAGTACTTC
-	TRBD1	16	TRBV19	TRBJ2-2	CASSRGGQGSTGELFF	TGTGCCAGTAGTAGGGGTGGACAGGGGAGCACCGGGGAGCTGTTTTTT
-	-	13	TRBV9	TRBJ2-5	CASSVASEETQYF	TGTGCCAGCAGCGTAGCCAGTGAAGAGACCCAGTACTTC
-	TRBD2	17	TRBV7-6	TRBJ2-2	CASSLAPSGRGTGELFF	TGTGCCAGCAGCTTAGCGCCTAGCGGGAGAGGGACCGGGGAGCTGTTTTTT
-	TRBD1	14	TRBV7-2	TRBJ1-2	CASSWDRGNYGYTF	TGTGCCAGCAGCTGGGACAGGGGGAACTATGGCTACACCTTC
-	TRBD1	13	TRBV2	TRBJ1-1	CARRTGGYTEAFF	TGTGCCAGACGGACAGGGGGCTATACTGAAGCTTTCTTT
-	-	12	TRBV7-9	TRBJ2-1	CASSFGDNEQFF	TGTGCCAGCAGCTTCGGGGACAATGAGCAGTTCTTC
-	-	16	TRBV18	TRBJ2-2	CASSPFIGGNTGELFF	TGTGCCAGCTCACCTTTTATCGGGGGGAACACCGGGGAGCTGTTTTTT
-	-	15	TRBV14	TRBJ2-7	CASSHGQGGSYEQYF	TGTGCCAGCAGCCACGGCCAGGGCGGTTCCTACGAGCAGTACTTC
-	-	14	TRBV10-3	TRBJ2-3	CAIRLDSSTDTQYF	TGTGCCATCAGGTTGGACAGCTCCACAGATACGCAGTATTTT
-	-	12	TRBV14	TRBJ1-2	CASSRQNYGYTF	TGTGCCAGCAGCCGACAAAACTATGGCTACACCTTC
-	-	15	TRBV5-1	TRBJ1-5	CASSLVPESNQPQHF	TGCGCCAGCAGCTTGGTGCCAGAAAGCAATCAGCCCCAGCATTTT
-	-	13	TRBV18	TRBJ1-1	CASSRLSRTEAFF	TGTGCCAGCTCACGACTGTCCCGCACTGAAGCTTTCTTT
-	-	14	TRBV28	TRBJ1-6	CASTEQGGDSPLHF	TGTGCCAGCACGGAACAGGGCGGTGATTCACCCCTCCACTTT
-	-	16	TRBV7-9	TRBJ1-4	CASSLEGVATNEKLFF	TGTGCCAGCAGCTTAGAGGGGGTAGCAACTAATGAAAAACTGTTTTTT
once	TRBD1	16	TRBV5-1	TRBJ1-6	CASSLAGTGSNSPLHF	TGCGCCAGCAGCTTGGCCGGGACAGGCAGTAATTCACCCCTCCACTTT
-	-	13	TRBV27	TRBJ2-2	CASSFPSAGELFF	TGTGCCAGCAGTTTCCCATCGGCCGGGGAGCTGTTTTTT
once	-	12	TRBV27	TRBJ2-2	CASRANRGELFF	TGTGCCAGCAGAGCCAATCGCGGGGAGCTGTTTTTT
-	-	15	TRBV18	TRBJ1-5	CASSLEGGAVQPQHF	TGTGCCAGCTCACTCGAGGGAGGAGCAGTTCAGCCCCAGCATTTT
-	TRBD2	15	TRBV13	TRBJ2-7	CASSFVGEGRYEQYF	TGTGCCAGCAGCTTTGTGGGGGAGGGCCGTTACGAGCAGTACTTC
-	-	17	TRBV5-1	TRBJ1-2	CASSNTGASSNLYGYTF	TGCGCCAGCAGCAACACAGGAGCCTCATCGAACCTCTATGGCTACACCTTC
few	-	13	TRBV4-2	TRBJ1-2	CASSQDLLTEREF	TGTGCCAGCAGCCAAGATCTTCTCACGGAAAGGGAGTTC
once	TRBD1	17	TRBV19	TRBJ2-7	CASSIRGQVEGGYEQYF	TGTGCCAGTAGTATAAGGGGACAGGTTGAGGGAGGATACGAGCAGTACTTC